This TCR beta chain was sequenced for a study of cytotoxic CD8 clonotypes in ibrutinib-treated CLL (dated by TCRdb to the early 2020s). Concerning the study at large: The cohort included roughly 15 treatment-naive and eleven to twelve relapsed/refractory patients; 17 to 18 were IGHV unmutated. Response samples were taken after a median of 12 months on treatment, ranging from about 6 to 40 months. An average of about 260,000 productive templates and tens of thousands of productive rearrangements was obtained per sample. Cryopreserved peripheral blood mononuclear cells were obtained prior to treatment, at the time of response, and at either disease progression or sustained remission. Every remission and progressive disease sample was obtained while ibrutinib was still being received by the patients. Longitudinal samples were obtainable from about 30% of the roughly 86 participants in the trial. Responses were partial in roughly 24 patients and complete in 2; after median 68 months follow-up, about 14 stayed in remission and roughly twelve progressed.

A MiSeq instrument was used for deep resolution sequencing, which targeted depths ranging from 1 in 1 million up to 1 in 200,000 T cells, with coverage averaging 10x for each clonotype. TCR beta libraries were generated with the immunoSEQ hsTCRB Kit. In the source study's methods: ImmunoSEQ Data Assistant and ImmunoSEQ Analyzer were used for data analysis, and V, D and J genes were assigned according to IMGT definitions. Clonality, with values ranging from 0 to 1, was calculated as one minus the normalized Shannon entropy of productive rearrangement frequencies. Only overrepresented clonotypes making up at least 0.05% of the repertoire of each patient were included in the public clonotype analysis. Repertoires from around 13 age-matched healthy donors in immuneACCESS were used as clonality controls. Drawn from immuneACCESS, this table holds only the in-frame rearrangements with V and J called that TCRdb kept. Clones are partly lost; checked studies trace under half to an unresolved V gene and leave the rest unexplained. V and J calls and clone size follow that table, whereas D and trimming were derived from the DNA. This sample gives more than 70,000 clones in total; around 79% of them show up just once. The biggest ten clones account for 4.8% of the sample.

Study-wide conclusions, independent of this receptor: Public clonotypes were rare and either shrank or stayed stable during treatment, and the rise in clonality at ibrutinib response reflected expansion of private clonotypes. Lymph node repertoires were not examined, and the timing of sampling was not matched between patients in sustained remission and those whose disease progressed. At ibrutinib response clonality went up, during sustained remission it held steady, and at progression it dropped back toward baseline. Baseline clonality was found to be higher than that of age-matched healthy donors and was strongly correlated with circulating CD8+ T-cell counts.

Spanning cysteine to phenylalanine, the CDR3 consists of 15 amino acids. Only the CDR3 region is kept as DNA, spanning 45 bases read in frame from base 1. From a lookup of the germline V gene (reference sequence), CDR1 and CDR2 are SEHNR and FQNEAQ. Trimming at the junction amounts to 5 bases on V and 2 bases on J, and the germline ends lie 13 bases apart. On this clone itself: Its binding antigen is unknown. There are no base qualities to consult, and no much larger clone falls within one base.

Sample time point, as interpreted from the label and publication: about a year on ibrutinib. For TCR beta library preparation, 1.5 to 2 micrograms of genomic DNA were extracted from the cryopreserved PBMCs. Longitudinal blood samples from CLL patients receiving ibrutinib monotherapy were subjected to high-throughput TCR beta sequencing. The patients took part in an open-label, single-center phase 2 trial of ibrutinib monotherapy. Sequencing was performed on PBMCs, taken after 12 months of ibrutinib treatment. This receptor was obtained from a human donor with chronic lymphocytic leukemia. The chain employs TRBV7-9 and TRBJ1-5; possibly the D gene is TRBD1, per 6 matching bases. In nucleotides, the sequence is TGTGCCAGCAGCCAAGGAGCAGGGGGCAATCAGCCCCAGCATTTT. This gives the protein CASSQGAGGNQPQHF.